This T cell receptor (beta chain) is from a study of shared clonotypes between healthy human individuals. Study information: Two female and a few male donors aged 18 to 49 were enrolled.

J gave up 3 bases and V 5 bases, and 5 bases lay outside the gene matches. Germline V gene data show CDR1 as PRHDT and CDR2 as FYEKMQ (reference sequence). The CDR3 length is 14 residues. Per the original methods: From ImmunoSEQ came sequences covering only the junction and carrying no quality scores, so filtering differed. Repertoires were generated with immunoSEQ multiplex PCR, while TCRdb's copy carries only in-frame clones and drops some. That table is the source of V, J and clone size, and D and trimming were worked out from the DNA. The top ten clones hold approximately 0.9% of a sample with about a million clones, approximately 75% of them seen once. Both subsets, CD45RA+ naive and CD45RA-negative memory, were split from the CD4+ cells. Study-level points and caveats: The study generally estimated greater richness for naive than memory subsets.

This clone has a count of ten or more. Its antigen is unidentified. The V gene is TRBV13, the J gene TRBJ2-7; 9 bases agree with TRBD2. The receptor comes from a man aged 18 to 29 in good health. Some clones in this sample may be carry-over from other donors' samples. Sequenced sample: memory CD4+ T cells from PBMCs. The sample's subset: CD45RA-negative fraction. CDR3 DNA sequence: TGTGCCAGCAGCCCCCGGACTAGCGTCTACGAGCAGTACTTC. It encodes CASSPRTSVYEQYF. The variable domain in full, completed from reference TRBV13 and TRBJ2-7, reads AAGVIQSPRHLIKEKRETATLKCYPIPRHDTVYWYQQGPGQDPQFLISFYEKMQSDKGSIPDRFSAQQFSDYHSELNMSSLELGDSALYFCASSPRTSVYEQYFGPGTRLTVT.